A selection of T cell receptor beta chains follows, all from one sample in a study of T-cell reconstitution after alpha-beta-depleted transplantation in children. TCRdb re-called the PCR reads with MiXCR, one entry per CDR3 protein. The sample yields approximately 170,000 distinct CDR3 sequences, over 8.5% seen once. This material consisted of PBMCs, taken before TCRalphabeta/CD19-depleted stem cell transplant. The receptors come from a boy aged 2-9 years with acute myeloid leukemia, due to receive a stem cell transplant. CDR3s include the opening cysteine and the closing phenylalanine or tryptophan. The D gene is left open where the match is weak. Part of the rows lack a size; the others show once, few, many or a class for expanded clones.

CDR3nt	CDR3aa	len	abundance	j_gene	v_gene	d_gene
TGTGCCAGCTCACCACGCGACAGGGATTATCAGCCCCAGCATTTT	CASSPRDRDYQPQHF	15	-	TRBJ1-5	TRBV18	TRBD1
TGCGCCAGCAGCTTGGGCCCTAGCGGGTTGCAAGAGACCCAGTACTTC	CASSLGPSGLQETQYF	16	many	TRBJ2-5	TRBV5-1	TRBD2
TGTGCCAGCAGCGTGGGACAGGGGGGGATCTACGAGCAGTACTTC	CASSVGQGGIYEQYF	15	once	TRBJ2-7	TRBV7-6	TRBD1
TGTGCCAGCAGAGGATGGGTAGGGACAGGGGGCGCCTCCAATCAGCCCCAGCATTTT	CASRGWVGTGGASNQPQHF	19	many	TRBJ1-5	TRBV2	TRBD1
TGTGCCAGCAGTTTCGTACTTAGCACAGATACGCAGTATTTT	CASSFVLSTDTQYF	14	many	TRBJ2-3	TRBV27	-
TGTGCCAGCAGCTTCGGGACTAGCCAAGAGACCCAGTACTTC	CASSFGTSQETQYF	14	once	TRBJ2-5	TRBV7-9	TRBD2
TGTGCCAGCAGCTACAGGGGGCCCACCACAGATACGCAGTATTTT	CASSYRGPTTDTQYF	15	-	TRBJ2-3	TRBV7-6	TRBD1
TGTGCCTGGAGTTACGGTGGAAACATTCAGTACTTC	CAWSYGGNIQYF	12	many	TRBJ2-4	TRBV30	-
TGTGCCAGCAGTTCACAGAATACTAACTATGGCTACACCTTC	CASSSQNTNYGYTF	14	-	TRBJ1-2	TRBV12-3/TRBV12-4	-
TGCGCCAGCAGCCCGACTAGCGGGATCTCCTACGAGCAGTACTTC	CASSPTSGISYEQYF	15	many	TRBJ2-7	TRBV5-1	TRBD2